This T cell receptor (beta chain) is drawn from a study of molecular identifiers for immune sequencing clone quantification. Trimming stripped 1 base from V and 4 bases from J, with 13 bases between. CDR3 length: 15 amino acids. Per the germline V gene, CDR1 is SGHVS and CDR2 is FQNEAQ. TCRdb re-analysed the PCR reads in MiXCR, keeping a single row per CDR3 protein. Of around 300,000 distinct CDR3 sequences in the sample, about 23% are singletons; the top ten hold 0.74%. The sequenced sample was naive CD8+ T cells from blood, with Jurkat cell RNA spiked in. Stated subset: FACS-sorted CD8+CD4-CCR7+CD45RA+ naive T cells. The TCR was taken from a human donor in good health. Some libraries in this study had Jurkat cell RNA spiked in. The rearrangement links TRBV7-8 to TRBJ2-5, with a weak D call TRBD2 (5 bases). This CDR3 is CASSLDGVAGETQYF. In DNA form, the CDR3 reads TGTGCCAGCAGCTTAGACGGGGTGGCAGGAGAGACCCAGTACTTC. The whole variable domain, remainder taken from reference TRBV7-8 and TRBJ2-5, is GAGVSQSPRYKVAKRGQDVALRCDPISGHVSLFWYQQALGQGPEFLTYFQNEAQLDKSGLPSDRFFAERPEGSVSTLKIQRTQQEDSAVYLCASSLDGVAGETQYFGPGTRLLVL.